This TCR beta chain emerged from a study of CD8+ T cells in alopecia areata. CDR1 and CDR2 (germline): SQVTM, ANQGSEA. V shed 7 bases and J 5 bases; nucleotides not matched to a gene: 9. This CDR3 spans 14 amino acids. Study-wide results and caveats: Scalp samples also yield sequences from resident alphabeta T cells of normal skin. Affected lesional scalp, above all in alopecia totalis/universalis, was more clonal than normal scalp. Patients showed less clear TCR sequence sharing than mice, possibly partly because of HLA diversity.

Isolated RNA was reverse transcribed into cDNA used as the sequencing template. Repertoires were generated with immunoSEQ multiplex PCR, while TCRdb's copy carries only in-frame clones and drops some. The table has some 120,000 clones, 47% seen once. As for this clone: Antigen specificity is unknown.

Peripheral blood and lesional scalp punch biopsies were taken from alopecia areata patients. Sequencing input: NKG2D-low CD8+ T cells sorted from blood. This chain uses TRBV29-1 with TRBJ2-5; 11 positions match TRBD2. The TCR was taken from a human donor with alopecia areata. Here the CDR3 DNA reads TGCAGCGGGCTCCTTAGCGGGGGGGGCGAGACCCAGTACTTC. It encodes CSGLLSGGGETQYF.